This entry features one T cell receptor (beta chain) sequence. Antigen: not known. Germline CDR1 is SGHVS and CDR2 is FQNEAQ. This CDR3 has 14 residues. Trimming at V came to 4 bases and at J to 5 bases, leaving 6 bases not matched to a gene. CD8+ and CD4+ T cells taken from blood had their TCR beta sequenced. The CD8+ and CD4+ T cells were isolated magnetically using a negative isolation approach, whereas the TEMRA cells were enriched by FACS. With random hexamers, reverse transcription was performed on roughly 0.5 to 1 ug of RNA. The authors amplified TCR beta CDR3 across 54 Vbeta and 13 Jbeta using immunoSEQ multiplex PCR. TCRdb redid the calling of the immunoSEQ multiplex PCR reads with MiXCR, one entry per CDR3 protein. The table shows fewer than 140,000 distinct CDR3 sequences, with roughly 95% occurring only once. This entry belongs to a study of CD8 T cells in Susac syndrome. Whole-study findings and limits: Within total CD8+ repertoires, 15 to 20 Susac-specific public clones were found, and within CD8+ TEMRA repertoires, 4 to 6.

The V call is TRBV7-8, the J call TRBJ2-5; 8 bases are shared with TRBD2. The source of this sequence is a human donor with Susac syndrome. Sequencing was performed on CD8+ T cells from PBMCs. The CDR3 nucleotides are TGTGCCAGCAGCTGGGGACTAGTAGGGGAGACCCAGTACTTC. This sequence encodes CASSWGLVGETQYF.